The 16 T cell receptor beta chains listed next were all sequenced from one sample in a study of yellow fever vaccine responses in identical twins. TCRdb processed the RT-PCR reads anew with MiXCR; each CDR3 protein has one entry. The data show about 19,000 distinct CDR3 sequences, with 65% to 75% seen just once and 2.2% held by the top ten. The material was T cells from blood (PBMCs), unsorted or a sorted subset (not recorded which), obtained before or after yellow fever vaccination (not recorded which). The source is a woman aged 18-29 years who received the yellow fever vaccine.

This clonotype was seen only a few times. The chain has TRBV11-1 and TRBJ2-3, with 7 bases lining up with TRBD1. The length of the CDR3 is 15 residues. The germline V gene encodes CDR1 SGHAT and CDR2 FQDESV (reference sequence). V trimming: 6 bases; J trimming: 2 bases; junction bases outside the gene matches: 8. CDR3 bases: TGTGCCAGCAGTCAACAGGGGTTGGCCACAGATACGCAGTATTTT. It translates to CASSQQGLATDTQYF. The full variable domain, rest sourced from reference TRBV11-1 and TRBJ2-3, is EAEVAQSPRYKITEKSQAVAFWCDPISGHATLYWYRQILGQGPELLVQFQDESVVDDSQLPKDRFSAERLKGVDSTLKIQPAELGDSAMYLCASSQQGLATDTQYFGPGTRLTVL.

This chain connects TRBV4-2 to TRBJ2-1, with TRBD1 matching over 8 bases. In germline, CDR1 is LGHNA, CDR2 YNFKEQ. After removal of 4 bases from V and 0 bases from J, the junction contained 5 bases not matched to a gene. The CDR3 is 16 amino acids. CDR3 bases: TGTGCCAGCAGCCCCACAGGGGGGAGCTCCTACAATGAGCAGTTCTTC. It specifies CASSPTGGSSYNEQFF.

In its sample, this clonotype was seen a few times. The CDR3 coding sequence is TGTGCCAGCAGCCAAGGAGGGATCACCTACAATGAGCAGTTCTTC. It translates to CASSQGGITYNEQFF. V gene TRBV3-1 combines with J gene TRBJ2-1; perhaps TRBD2 as D (5 bases). The CDR3 covers 15 residues. V lost 1 base to trimming and J lost 2 bases, with 9 bases between them. In germline, CDR1 is LGHDT, CDR2 YNNKEL (reference sequence).

The chain employs TRBV7-9 and TRBJ2-1; tentative D call: TRBD2 (6 bases). The CDR3 is 13 residues long. The V end was cut by 7 bases, the J end by 3 bases, with 10 bases between. Per germline, CDR1 SEHNR and CDR2 FQNEAQ (reference sequence). The CDR3 coding sequence is TGTGCCAGCACCGGGAGTCTCTACAATGAGCAGTTCTTC. Its translation is CASTGSLYNEQFF.

The rearrangement uses TRBV14 and TRBJ2-1; 8 positions match TRBD2. The CDR3 runs 16 residues. CDR1 is SGHDN, CDR2 FVKESK, per germline. Losses at the gene ends were 2 bases for V and 7 bases for J; bases not matched to a gene: 10. CDR3 amino acids: CASSQYPGGQGNEQFF. Written as DNA, the CDR3 is TGTGCCAGCAGCCAATACCCGGGGGGGCAGGGGAATGAGCAGTTCTTC.

The V call is TRBV29-1, the J call TRBJ2-1; tentative D call: TRBD2 (6 bases). This CDR3 contains 13 residues. Germline V lookup: CDR1 SQVTM, CDR2 ANQGSEA. V was shortened by 4 bases and J by 5 bases, with 12 bases between the two germline ends. In DNA, the CDR3 is TGCAGCGTTGCCGGGAGTTTTAACAATGAGCAGTTCTTC. Protein: CSVAGSFNNEQFF.

In its sample, this clonotype was seen a few times. The chain combines TRBV23-1 with TRBJ1-2; D gene uncertain. TRBV23-1 is sorted into the ORF group, with uncertain function. Trimming took 0 bases from V and 3 from J, leaving 14 bases between them. This CDR3 is 16 amino acids long. CDR3 nucleotide sequence: TGCGCCAGCAGTCAATCGGTCCCTTTTTCGGACTATGGCTACACCTTC. It is translated as CASSQSVPFSDYGYTF.

This rearrangement joins TRBV7-6 to TRBJ1-2; a weak D match, TRBD1 (5 bases). V was pared by 5 bases and J by 7 bases, with 14 bases between. Germline V gives CDR1 SGHVS, CDR2 FNYEAQ. The CDR3 is made up of 13 amino acids. CDR3 coding DNA: TGTGCCAGCAGCCTCCAGGCTGGGGGTGGCTACACCTTC. Its protein product is CASSLQAGGGYTF. Combining the CDR3 with reference TRBV7-6 and TRBJ1-2 gives the whole variable domain GAGVSQSPRYKVTKRGQDVALRCDPISGHVSLYWYRQALGQGPEFLTYFNYEAQQDKSGLPNDRFSAERPEGSISTLTIQRTEQRDSAMYRCASSLQAGGGYTFGSGTRLTVV.

This clonotype was recorded a few times. J is TRBJ2-3 and V is TRBV25-1; 9 bases match TRBD1. In germline, CDR1 is MGHDK, CDR2 SYGVNS. The CDR3 runs to 17 residues. V was pared by 5 bases and J by 2 bases, with 11 bases of the junction left unmatched. The CDR3 sequence is CASSTLRTGEVTDTQYF. The CDR3 coding sequence is TGTGCCAGCAGTACACTTAGGACAGGGGAAGTCACAGATACGCAGTATTTT.

The V gene is TRBV2, the J gene TRBJ2-1, with D unclear. The CDR3 runs to 13 residues. The V gene lost 3 bases and the J gene lost 12 bases, with 15 bases spanning the gap. Germline CDR1 and CDR2: SNHLY and FYNNEI. The CDR3 reads CASSDSSPSLQFF. CDR3 in DNA: TGTGCCAGCAGTGATTCTTCCCCCTCGCTGCAGTTCTTC.

The chain recombines TRBV2 with TRBJ1-2; 7 bases match TRBD1. CDR1 and CDR2 (germline): SNHLY, FYNNEI. V dropped 3 bases and J dropped 8; count of bases not matched to a gene: 9. This CDR3 comprises 14 residues. As DNA, the CDR3 is TGTGCCAGCAGTGATAGACAGGGCCAACGGGGCTACACCTTC. It specifies CASSDRQGQRGYTF.

The gene calls are TRBV4-2 and TRBJ1-1, with D hard to call. V was clipped by 0 bases and J by 3 bases, with 11 bases between them. Germline V CDR1 and CDR2: LGHNA, YNFKEQ. The CDR3 consists of 15 residues. CDR3 sequence: CASSQDAVPDTEAFF. CDR3 coding DNA: TGTGCCAGCAGCCAAGACGCGGTTCCGGACACTGAAGCTTTCTTT.

The gene calls are TRBV18 and TRBJ2-7, with 10 bases that match TRBD1. V trimming: 3 bases; J trimming: 4 bases; junction bases outside the gene matches: 3. Per germline, CDR1 KGHSH and CDR2 LQKENI. This CDR3 is 14 amino acids long. CDR3 in amino acids: CASSPGTGVYEQYV. The CDR3 DNA is TGTGCCAGCTCACCCGGGACAGGGGTATACGAGCAGTACGTC.

The chain has TRBV13 and TRBJ2-1, with D hard to call. Germline CDR1 and CDR2: PRHDT and FYEKMQ (reference sequence). The V and J ends lost 8 bases and 4 bases respectively, with 6 bases between them. The CDR3 is 11 amino acids. CDR3 residues: CASLTYNEQFF. CDR3 DNA: TGTGCCAGCCTTACATACAATGAGCAGTTCTTC.

The V and J genes are TRBV20-1 and TRBJ1-2; 10 positions agree with TRBD1. CDR3 size: 12 residues. Germline CDR1 and CDR2: DFQATT and SNEGSKA (reference sequence). Trimming removed 6 bases from V and 7 bases from J; junction bases left unmatched: 5. The DNA for the CDR3 is TGCAGTGCCCCCGACAGGGGGCCTGGCTACACCTTC. Translating gives CSAPDRGPGYTF.

This clonotype was counted between two and nine times. The J gene is TRBJ2-1, the V gene TRBV29-1, with D possibly matching TRBD1 (5 bases). CDR1 and CDR2 from the germline V gene are SQVTM and ANQGSEA. V lost 3 bases to trimming and J lost 8 bases, with 17 bases between them. The CDR3 is made up of 14 amino acids. This CDR3 is CSVDKPGWGDEQFF. The CDR3 coding sequence is TGCAGCGTTGACAAGCCAGGATGGGGCGATGAGCAGTTCTTC.